The next 26 T cell receptor beta chains were all read from a single sample in a study of T-cell reconstitution after alpha-beta-depleted transplantation in children. Unique molecular identifiers were built into the TCRbeta library. In TCRdb, the PCR reads were re-called with MiXCR into one record per CDR3 protein. The sample lists under 100,000 distinct CDR3 sequences; roughly a sixth were seen once. The material was PBMCs, mostly from graft donor cells, obtained 180 days after TCRalphabeta/CD19-depleted stem cell transplant. These receptor sequences come from a male patient aged 2-15 years who had a stem cell transplant for acute lymphoblastic leukemia, so the T cells may come from the graft donor.

This clonotype was recorded many times. CDR3 in DNA: TGTGCCAGCAAGGCGGGGCTAAGCACAGATACGCAGTATTTT. Residues: CASKAGLSTDTQYF. The V gene is TRBV6-1, the J gene TRBJ2-3; D is perhaps TRBD2 (6 bases). The CDR3 totals 14 residues. V gave up 7 bases and J gave up 0 bases, with 11 bases separating them. CDR1 is MNHNS and CDR2 is SASEGT in the germline V gene.

The V and J genes are TRBV14 and TRBJ1-1; D is undetermined. V lost 1 base, J lost 6 bases, and 15 bases lay in between. Looked up from germline, CDR1 is SGHDN and CDR2 is FVKESK. The length of the CDR3 is 15 residues. CDR3 DNA sequence: TGTGCCAGCAGCCAAGGAAAAGCTTGGCCCTCTGAAGCTTTCTTT. Its translation: CASSQGKAWPSEAFF.

This clonotype came up a few times. V is TRBV4-3 and J is TRBJ2-7; no reliable D call. Trimming took 0 bases from V and 2 from J, leaving 17 bases between them. From germline, CDR1 is LGHNA and CDR2 YSLEER. This CDR3 region has 17 residues. CDR3 sequence reads: CASSQDHHQYATYEQYF. The CDR3 coding sequence is TGCGCCAGCAGCCAAGATCACCATCAATACGCGACCTACGAGCAGTACTTC.

In this sample, this clonotype turned up many times. The CDR3 reads CSVQGVRAGELFF. Written as DNA, the CDR3 is TGCAGCGTTCAGGGGGTTCGGGCCGGGGAGCTGTTTTTT. The rearrangement links TRBV29-1 to TRBJ2-2; 7 bases are a match to TRBD1. There are 13 residues in the CDR3. The ends lost 5 bases at V and 6 bases at J; junction bases unmatched: 6. The germline V gene encodes CDR1 SQVTM and CDR2 ANQGSEA.

V and J are TRBV18 and TRBJ2-7, with 9 bases matching TRBD1. The V and J ends lost 5 bases and 6 bases, in that order; junction bases with no gene match: 11. CDR1 is KGHSH and CDR2 is LQKENI in the germline V gene. There are 15 residues in the CDR3. CDR3 residues: CASSWVETGGREQYF. The DNA of the CDR3 is TGTGCCAGCTCATGGGTGGAGACAGGGGGACGCGAGCAGTACTTC.

This clonotype has only a few counts. The chain carries TRBV7-9 and TRBJ1-1, with D perhaps TRBD1 (5 bases). The germline V and J ends were trimmed by 5 bases and 7 bases, with 14 bases remaining between them. CDR1 is SEHNR and CDR2 is FQNEAQ in the germline V gene (reference sequence). This CDR3 is built from 13 residues. In DNA form, the CDR3 reads TGTGCCAGCAGCGCACGACCGGGGGTTGAAGCTTTCTTT. Translation: CASSARPGVEAFF.

This clonotype showed up just a few times. This chain uses TRBV30 with TRBJ1-2; the D gene is possibly TRBD1 (6 bases). The ends were cut back, 5 bases at V and 8 bases at J, with 21 bases in the middle. This CDR3 region has 14 residues. Germline V lookup: CDR1 GTSNPN, CDR2 SVGIG (reference sequence). CDR3 sequence reads: CAWGNPIQGHGYTF. The CDR3 region has the DNA TGTGCCTGGGGTAACCCAATACAGGGCCACGGCTACACCTTC. Full variable domain (rest looked up from reference TRBV30 and TRBJ1-2): SQTIHQWPATLVQPVGSPLSLECTVEGTSNPNLYWYRQAAGRGLQLLFYSVGIGQISSEVPQNLSASRPQDRQFILSSKKLLLSDSGFYLCAWGNPIQGHGYTFGSGTRLTVV.

This clonotype was counted only a few times. Written as DNA, the CDR3 is TGTGCCAGCAGCCCCGTCGGCAGCTCCTACAATGAGCAGTTCTTC. It is translated as CASSPVGSSYNEQFF. The rearrangement links TRBV7-9 to TRBJ2-1; unclear D gene. Germline V gene data show CDR1 as SEHNR and CDR2 as FQNEAQ (reference sequence). Between the trimmed V and J ends, which lost 5 bases and 0 bases, there was a span of 11 bases. This CDR3 region has 15 residues.

This clonotype has only a few counts. This rearrangement joins TRBV5-1 to TRBJ2-5, with D possibly matching TRBD1 (5 bases). The CDR3 contains 13 residues. CDR1 and CDR2 from the germline V gene are SGHRS and YFSETQ. Trimming removed 3 bases at V and 3 bases at J, with 9 bases between. This CDR3 reads CASSYQGEETQYF. Here the CDR3 DNA reads TGCGCCAGCAGCTACCAGGGTGAAGAGACCCAGTACTTC. The full variable domain, completed using reference TRBV5-1 and TRBJ2-5, is KAGVTQTPRYLIKTRGQQVTLSCSPISGHRSVSWYQQTPGQGLQFLFEYFSETQRNKGNFPGRFSGRQFSNSRSEMNVSTLELGDSALYLCASSYQGEETQYFGPGTRLLVL.

This clonotype was observed a few times. CDR3 residues: CASSLGSSGRIQFF. CDR3 DNA sequence: TGTGCCAGCAGCTTAGGATCTAGCGGGAGAATCCAGTTCTTC. The V gene is TRBV13, the J gene TRBJ2-1; 10 nucleotides match TRBD2. Germline V gives CDR1 PRHDT, CDR2 FYEKMQ (reference sequence). The CDR3 spans 14 residues. Trimming took 0 bases from V and 13 from J; bases not matched to a gene: 6.

This clonotype was seen a few times. This chain connects TRBV4-1 to TRBJ2-2; 8 bases line up with TRBD1. The CDR3 is 16 amino acids. The trim removed 1 base at V and 2 bases at J, leaving 3 bases unmatched. Per the germline V gene, CDR1 is MGHRA and CDR2 is YSYEKL. The DNA for the CDR3 is TGCGCCAGCAGCCAAGTGGGACAGGACAACACCGGGGAGCTGTTTTTT. The encoded protein is CASSQVGQDNTGELFF.

The chain is built from TRBV7-9 and TRBJ1-1; TRBD1 matches 7 bases. The V and J ends lost 6 bases and 4 bases, in that order; junction bases with no gene match: 11. There are 15 residues in the CDR3. CDR1 SEHNR and CDR2 FQNEAQ come from the germline V gene (reference sequence). The CDR3 is CASSWDSPGGTEAFF. The DNA for the CDR3 is TGTGCCAGCAGTTGGGACAGCCCGGGAGGCACTGAAGCTTTCTTT. Based on the CDR3 plus reference TRBV7-9 and TRBJ1-1, the full variable domain is DTGVSQNPRHKITKRGQNVTFRCDPISEHNRLYWYRQTLGQGPEFLTYFQNEAQLEKSRLLSDRFSAERPKGSFSTLEIQRTEQGDSAMYLCASSWDSPGGTEAFFGQGTRLTVV.

The CDR3 region has the DNA TGCAGTGCTAGAGATCCAGTGCCAAGCAATCAGCCCCAGCATTTT. It translates to CSARDPVPSNQPQHF. The chain couples TRBV20-1 to TRBJ1-5, with D hard to call. The CDR3 totals 15 residues. Trimming took 0 bases from V and 1 from J, leaving 10 bases between them. Germline V gene data show CDR1 as DFQATT and CDR2 as SNEGSKA (reference sequence).

J is TRBJ1-5 and V is TRBV6-5; TRBD1 aligns across 7 bases. V lost 4 bases and J lost 3; bases outside the gene matches: 3. The CDR3 runs 14 residues. Germline-derived CDR1 and CDR2 are MNHEY and SVGAGI. CDR3 nucleotide sequence: TGTGCCAGCAGTTCACAGGGGTACAATCAGCCCCAGCATTTT. This sequence encodes CASSSQGYNQPQHF.

This clonotype was picked up a small number of times. V is TRBV7-8 and J is TRBJ2-7, with a possible D match to TRBD1 (6 bases). The ends were cut back, 5 bases at V and 2 bases at J, with 16 bases in the middle. The length of the CDR3 is 15 residues. The V gene's germline CDR1 is SGHVS and CDR2 FQNEAQ. The CDR3 spells CASSHGAGVPYEQYF. CDR3 DNA sequence: TGTGCCAGCAGCCATGGGGCAGGGGTGCCCTACGAGCAGTACTTC.

Of note for this clonotype: A much larger clone sits a single nucleotide away, making a read error possible. The chain joins TRBV27 to TRBJ1-3, with a tentative D call TRBD1 (6 bases). The V gene's germline CDR1 is MNHEY and CDR2 SMNVEV (reference sequence). This CDR3 contains 14 residues. CDR3 sequence: CAGSPHRAGNTIYF. The CDR3 bases are TGTGCCGGCAGTCCCCACAGGGCTGGAAACACCATATATTTT.

The chain uses TRBV27 and TRBJ1-4, with a possible D match to TRBD1 (5 bases). The length of the CDR3 is 15 residues. V lost 5 bases and J lost 7, with 17 bases in between. CDR1 MNHEY and CDR2 SMNVEV come from the germline V gene (reference sequence). The CDR3 protein is CASSPRGTGIEKLFF. The CDR3 DNA follows: TGTGCCAGCAGTCCCCGAGGGACCGGGATTGAAAAACTGTTTTTT.

This chain links TRBV12-3 or TRBV12-4 with TRBJ2-3, with 10 bases matching TRBD2. J was trimmed by 4 bases and V by 6 bases; bases with no gene match: 7. The CDR3 extends over 15 amino acids. The CDR3 loop is CASRPTSGNSDTQYF. CDR3 sequence (DNA): TGTGCCAGCAGACCTACTAGCGGGAATTCAGATACGCAGTATTTT.

This clonotype showed up just a few times. The chain links TRBV5-1 to TRBJ1-4; 10 bases fit TRBD1. The junction had 6 bases not matched to a gene; V was cut back by 0 bases and J by 7 bases. Germline CDR1 SGHRS, CDR2 YFSETQ. The CDR3 extends over 16 amino acids. The CDR3 DNA follows: TGCGCCAGCAGCTTGGTGACAGGGGGCTCGGGTGAAAAACTGTTTTTT. Amino acid sequence: CASSLVTGGSGEKLFF.

This clonotype was seen ten or more times. This rearrangement joins TRBV15 to TRBJ2-7; TRBD2 might be the D (6 bases). CDR3 length: 14 residues. Per the germline V gene, CDR1 is LNHNV and CDR2 is YYDKDF (reference sequence). The ends were cut back, 0 bases at V and 7 bases at J, with 13 bases in the middle. The CDR3 loop is CATSRDAGPWEQYF. CDR3 nucleotides: TGTGCCACCAGCAGAGATGCGGGACCGTGGGAGCAGTACTTC.

The chain employs TRBV7-8 and TRBJ1-1; 7 nucleotides match TRBD1. CDR3 length: 14 amino acids. Germline CDR1 and CDR2: SGHVS and FQNEAQ. The J segment lost 3 bases and the V segment lost 2 bases, leaving 3 bases of the junction unmatched. The CDR3 DNA is TGTGCCAGCAGCTTAATGCAGGGGGACACTGAAGCTTTCTTT. Translating it yields CASSLMQGDTEAFF. The complete variable domain, with remaining parts taken from reference TRBV7-8 and TRBJ1-1, reads GAGVSQSPRYKVAKRGQDVALRCDPISGHVSLFWYQQALGQGPEFLTYFQNEAQLDKSGLPSDRFFAERPEGSVSTLKIQRTQQEDSAVYLCASSLMQGDTEAFFGQGTRLTVV.

This clonotype has only a few counts. The rearrangement joins TRBV4-1 to TRBJ1-2; D is uncertain. V dropped 0 bases and J dropped 0 bases, with 8 bases sitting between them. This CDR3 region has 15 residues. Germline V CDR1 and CDR2: MGHRA, YSYEKL. The DNA of the CDR3 is TGCGCCAGCAGCCAAGATCCAGGCCCTAACTATGGCTACACCTTC. Translation gives CASSQDPGPNYGYTF.

The chain couples TRBV4-2 to TRBJ1-5, with 11 bases that match TRBD1. Germline V CDR1 and CDR2: LGHNA, YNFKEQ. Unmatched junction bases numbered 4, after V lost 0 bases and J lost 6 bases. There are 16 residues in the CDR3. The DNA of the CDR3 is TGTGCCAGCAGCCAAGATGATGGGACAGGGGGTCAGCCCCAGCATTTT. Its translation: CASSQDDGTGGQPQHF.

The chain is built from TRBV11-2 and TRBJ2-1, with D possibly being TRBD1 (6 bases). CDR3 length equals 15 residues. Trimming shortened V by 5 bases and J by 4 bases, and 15 bases separated the two germline ends. CDR1 and CDR2 from the germline V gene are SGHAT and FQNNGV. The CDR3 nucleotides read TGTGCCAGCAGCCCCCTTGGGGGCAGATACAATGAGCAGTTCTTC. Protein product: CASSPLGGRYNEQFF.

The sample holds a few counts of this clonotype. The chain carries TRBV28 and TRBJ1-1, with D tentatively TRBD1 (6 bases). CDR3 length: 14 amino acids. CDR1 is MDHEN and CDR2 is SYDVKM in the germline V gene. V was pared by 2 bases and J by 4 bases, with 11 bases between. CDR3 loop: CASSLETGPTEAFF. For the CDR3, the DNA is TGTGCCAGCAGTTTAGAGACAGGTCCCACTGAAGCTTTCTTT.

With regard to this clonotype: Because the CDR3's place on the DNA is in doubt, the DNA is left out and the CDR3 is given as listed by TCRdb. This chain uses TRBV29-1 with TRBJ1-1; the table calls TRBD1, which could not be checked here. Both ends counted, the CDR3 spans 13 residues. Germline values: CDR1 SQVTM, CDR2 ANQGSEA. The CDR3 region is CSVEVGQGARGFF.